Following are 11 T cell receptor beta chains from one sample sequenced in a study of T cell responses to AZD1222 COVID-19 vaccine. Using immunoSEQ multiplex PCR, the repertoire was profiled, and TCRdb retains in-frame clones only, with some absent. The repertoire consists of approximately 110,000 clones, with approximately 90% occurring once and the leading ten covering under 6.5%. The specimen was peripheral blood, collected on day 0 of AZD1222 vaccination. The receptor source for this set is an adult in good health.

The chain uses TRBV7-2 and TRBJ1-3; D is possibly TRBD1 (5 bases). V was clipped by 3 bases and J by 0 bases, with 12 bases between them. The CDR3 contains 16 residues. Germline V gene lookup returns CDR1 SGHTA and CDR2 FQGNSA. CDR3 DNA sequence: TGTGCCAGCAGCTTCGGGACCGTGCGCTCTGGAAACACCATATATTTT. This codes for CASSFGTVRSGNTIYF.

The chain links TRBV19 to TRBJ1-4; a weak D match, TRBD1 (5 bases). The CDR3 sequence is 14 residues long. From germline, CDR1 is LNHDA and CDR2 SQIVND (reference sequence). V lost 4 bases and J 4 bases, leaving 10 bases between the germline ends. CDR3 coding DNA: TGTGCCAGTAGTAGAGACAGACATAATGAAAAACTGTTTTTT. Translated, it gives CASSRDRHNEKLFF.

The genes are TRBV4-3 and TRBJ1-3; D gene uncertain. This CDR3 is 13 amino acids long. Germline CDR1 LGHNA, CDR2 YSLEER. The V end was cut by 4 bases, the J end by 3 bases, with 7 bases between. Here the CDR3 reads CASSPANGNTIYF. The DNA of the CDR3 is TGCGCCAGCAGCCCGGCAAATGGAAACACCATATATTTT.

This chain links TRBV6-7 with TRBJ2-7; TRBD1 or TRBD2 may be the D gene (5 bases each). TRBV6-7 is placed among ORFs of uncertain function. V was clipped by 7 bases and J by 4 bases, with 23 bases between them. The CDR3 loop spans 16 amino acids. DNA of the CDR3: TGTGCCAGCATTTTACCCTTCCGGGACCCCACTTACGAGCAGTACTTC. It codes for CASILPFRDPTYEQYF.

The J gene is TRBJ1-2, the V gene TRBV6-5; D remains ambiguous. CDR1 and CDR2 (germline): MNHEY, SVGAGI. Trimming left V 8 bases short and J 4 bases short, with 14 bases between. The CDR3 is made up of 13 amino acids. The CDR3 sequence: CASGEAEFYGYTF. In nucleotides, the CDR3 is TGTGCCAGCGGAGAGGCCGAATTCTATGGCTACACCTTC.

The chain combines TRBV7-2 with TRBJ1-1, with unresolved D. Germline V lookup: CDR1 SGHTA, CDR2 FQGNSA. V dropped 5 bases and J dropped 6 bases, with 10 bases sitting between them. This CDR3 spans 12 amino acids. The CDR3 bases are TGTGCCAGCAGCCCAAGGAGGTCTGAAGCTTTCTTT. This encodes CASSPRRSEAFF.

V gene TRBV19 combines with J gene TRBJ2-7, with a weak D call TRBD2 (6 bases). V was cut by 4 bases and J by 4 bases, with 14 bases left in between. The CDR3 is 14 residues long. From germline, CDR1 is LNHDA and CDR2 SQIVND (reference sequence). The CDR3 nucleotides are TGTGCCAGTAGTAACCGGGGGTTGACGTACGAGCAGTACTTC. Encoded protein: CASSNRGLTYEQYF.

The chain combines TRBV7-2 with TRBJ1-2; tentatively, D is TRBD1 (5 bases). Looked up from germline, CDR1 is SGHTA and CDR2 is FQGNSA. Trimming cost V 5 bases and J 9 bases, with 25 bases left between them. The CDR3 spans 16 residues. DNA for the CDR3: TGTGCCAGCAGCATAGGCGGGGCACATAGCCGTTTTAGCTACACCTTC. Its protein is CASSIGGAHSRFSYTF.

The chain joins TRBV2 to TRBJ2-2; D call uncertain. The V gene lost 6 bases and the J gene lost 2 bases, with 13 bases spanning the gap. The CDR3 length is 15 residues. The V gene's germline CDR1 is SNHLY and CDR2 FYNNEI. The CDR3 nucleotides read TGTGCCAGCAGCCCCTTGGGCCCTAACACCGGGGAGCTGTTTTTT. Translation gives CASSPLGPNTGELFF.

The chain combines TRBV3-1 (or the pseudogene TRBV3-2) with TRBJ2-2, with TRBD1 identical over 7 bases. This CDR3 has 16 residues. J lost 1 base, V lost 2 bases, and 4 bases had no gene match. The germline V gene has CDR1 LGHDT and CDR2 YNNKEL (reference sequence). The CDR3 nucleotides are TGTGCCAGCAGCCAACAACGGACAGGGAACACCGGGGAGCTGTTTTTT. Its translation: CASSQQRTGNTGELFF.

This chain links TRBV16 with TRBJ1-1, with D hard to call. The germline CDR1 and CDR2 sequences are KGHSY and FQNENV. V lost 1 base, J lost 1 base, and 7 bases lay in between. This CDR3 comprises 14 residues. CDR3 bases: TGTGCCAGCAGCCAATTGAGGGAGAACACTGAAGCTTTCTTT. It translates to CASSQLRENTEAFF.